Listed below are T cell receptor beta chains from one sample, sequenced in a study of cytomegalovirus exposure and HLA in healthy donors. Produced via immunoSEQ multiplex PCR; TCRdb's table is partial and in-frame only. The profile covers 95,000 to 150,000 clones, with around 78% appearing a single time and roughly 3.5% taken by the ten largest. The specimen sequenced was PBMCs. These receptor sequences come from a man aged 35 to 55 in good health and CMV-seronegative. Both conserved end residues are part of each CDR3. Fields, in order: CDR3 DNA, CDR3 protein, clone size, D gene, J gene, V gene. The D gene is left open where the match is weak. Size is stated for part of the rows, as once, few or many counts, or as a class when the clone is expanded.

TGTGCGGGGGGACAGAAAGCCGCAAACTATGGCTACACCTTC CAGGQKAANYGYTF . TRBD1 TRBJ1-2 TRBV25-1
TGTGCCAGCAGCCCAGAGACTAGCCAGGAGACCCAGTACTTC CASSPETSQETQYF . TRBD2 TRBJ2-5 TRBV7-2
TGTGCCAGCGGGGGGGGCACAGATACGCAGTATTTT CASGGGTDTQYF . TRBD2 TRBJ2-3 TRBV7-3
TGTGCCAGCAGTTATACAGAGAATTCACCCCTCCACTTT CASSYTENSPLHF . . TRBJ1-6 TRBV6-5
TGTGCCAGCAGTGTTGGATCTTATAGCGCTGAAGCTTTCTTT CASSVGSYSAEAFF . . TRBJ1-1 TRBV11-2
TGTGCCAGCACGACAGGCCTGACCTCCTACGAGCAGTACTTC CASTTGLTSYEQYF . . TRBJ2-7 TRBV6-1
TGTGCCTGGAGTGCCCGCACGGAGGGTCAGCCCCAGCATTTT CAWSARTEGQPQHF . . TRBJ1-5 TRBV30
TGTGCCAGCAGCTCGGACAGAGCTCAGCCCCAGCATTTT CASSSDRAQPQHF . . TRBJ1-5 TRBV5-6
TGTGCCAGCAGCTTAGGACAAAGCAATCAGCCCCAGCATTTT CASSLGQSNQPQHF few . TRBJ1-5 TRBV7-9
TGTGCCAGCAGCGTGGGGGACTTCACAGATACGCAGTATTTT CASSVGDFTDTQYF few . TRBJ2-3 TRBV9
TGCGCCAGCAGCCAGCTGACAGGTACGGACTATGGCTACACCTTC CASSQLTGTDYGYTF . . TRBJ1-2 TRBV4-1
TGTGCCAGCAGCTTCACGGGGGGGCCAGCAGATACGCAGTATTTT CASSFTGGPADTQYF once TRBD2 TRBJ2-3 TRBV5-6
TGTGCCAGCAGGGGAGGTTTTAATGAGCAGTTCTTC CASRGGFNEQFF . . TRBJ2-1 TRBV6-5
TGTGCCAGCTCCGTTGATTTGGGGGCAGGTGATTCACCCCTCCACTTT CASSVDLGAGDSPLHF . . TRBJ1-6 TRBV18
TGTGCCAGTAGTCCTTGGACTAGCGGAGCCAACCATCAGTATTTT CASSPWTSGANHQYF . TRBD2 TRBJ2-3 TRBV19
TGTGCCAGCAGCCTCCGGGGAGTTAGTGAAGCTTTCTTT CASSLRGVSEAFF few . TRBJ1-1 TRBV5-4
TGTGCCAGTAGCGCGGATATCGGACAGATCTACTATGGCTACACCTTC CASSADIGQIYYGYTF . . TRBJ1-2 TRBV9
TGTGCCAGCAGCGCGGACAGGGGGGGCTATGGCTACACCTTC CASSADRGGYGYTF . TRBD1 TRBJ1-2 TRBV9
TGTGCCAGCTCAGTATTACAGGGATGGACTGAAGCTTTCTTT CASSVLQGWTEAFF . . TRBJ1-1 TRBV18
TGTGCCAGCAGTGTCGACAGGAACTACGAGCAGTACTTC CASSVDRNYEQYF . . TRBJ2-7 TRBV6-5
TGTGCCAGCAGTTACTATACAGGGGACGGCTACACCTTC CASSYYTGDGYTF . TRBD1 TRBJ1-2 TRBV6-5
TGTGCCAGCAGTTTGGGCGGGACAGGGTTGAACTATGGCTACACCTTC CASSLGGTGLNYGYTF . TRBD1 TRBJ1-2 TRBV28
TGTGCCAGTAGTAATAGAGGACAGGGACCGTATTTT CASSNRGQGPYF . TRBD1 TRBJ2-3 TRBV19
TGTGCCAGCAGCCCCAGTCCCATTTACGAGCAGTACTTC CASSPSPIYEQYF . . TRBJ2-7 TRBV11-2
TGTGCCAGCAGCTTGAACATACCTGGTGGCTATAATTCACCCCTCCACTTT CASSLNIPGGYNSPLHF . . TRBJ1-6 TRBV7-2
TGTGCCAGCAGTTCTCCTCTCCAGCCCCAGCATTTT CASSSPLQPQHF . . TRBJ1-5 TRBV6-6
TGTGCCAGTAGTCATCCTCGGGAGTTAGCCAAAAACATTCAGTACTTC CASSHPRELAKNIQYF . . TRBJ2-4 TRBV19
TGTGCCAGCACCACAGGGGCTGTAGATACGCAGTATTTT CASTTGAVDTQYF . TRBD1 TRBJ2-3 TRBV7-9
TGTGCCAGCAGTGAAGCGGTAGCGGGGGAAGGTACGCAGTATTTT CASSEAVAGEGTQYF . TRBD2 TRBJ2-3 TRBV2
TGTGCCAGCTCACCCGACAGAGACTATGGCTACACCTTC CASSPDRDYGYTF . . TRBJ1-2 TRBV18
TGCGCCAGCAGCCAAGATCCAGGGCCTCAGCCCCAGCATTTT CASSQDPGPQPQHF . . TRBJ1-5 TRBV4-1
TGTGCCACCAGCAGAGGGGACAGCCGCGGCTACACCTTC CATSRGDSRGYTF . TRBD1 TRBJ1-2 TRBV15
TGTGCCAGCAGCTCCCAGGAGCGGGGGATTCACGAGCAGTACTTC CASSSQERGIHEQYF . TRBD2 TRBJ2-7 TRBV7-6
TGTGCCAGCAGCACGGCCAGTAGCGGGGGATACAATGAGCAGTTCTTC CASSTASSGGYNEQFF . TRBD2 TRBJ2-1 TRBV5-6
TGCGCCAGCAGCCGAAGCGGGACAGGGGGCAACGAGCAGTACTTC CASSRSGTGGNEQYF . TRBD1 TRBJ2-7 TRBV4-3
TGTGCCAGCAGCTTGCTATTTGAGCAGTTCTTC CASSLLFEQFF . . TRBJ2-1 TRBV5-6
TGTGCCAGCTCACCACTGGACAGCAACTCACCCCTCCACTTT CASSPLDSNSPLHF . . TRBJ1-6 TRBV18
TGTGCCAGTAGCCAAGGGGACAGGGGCTCCTACAATGAGCAGTTCTTC CASSQGDRGSYNEQFF . TRBD1 TRBJ2-1 TRBV4-2
TGCAGTGCGGAGGATGGAAATGAGCAGTTCTTC CSAEDGNEQFF . . TRBJ2-1 TRBV20-1
TGTGCCAGCAGCGTTTCCATAGCCGGAAACATTCAGTACTTC CASSVSIAGNIQYF . . TRBJ2-4 TRBV9
TGTGCCAGCTCAAGAACACGGGGGGCAAGTGCGTCAAACACTGAAGCTTTCTTT CASSRTRGASASNTEAFF . . TRBJ1-1 TRBV18
TGTGCCACCCACAGGGGCGAGAACACCGGGGAGCTGTTTTTT CATHRGENTGELFF . TRBD1 TRBJ2-2 TRBV27
TGCAGTGCCGCCCAGGGGGGCGAGCAGTACTTC CSAAQGGEQYF . . TRBJ2-7 TRBV20-1
TGTGCCAGCAGCTTTTGGACAGAGCCCTACGAGCAGTACTTC CASSFWTEPYEQYF . . TRBJ2-7 TRBV7-9
TGTGCCAGCAGCTTAAATCACAGGGGCCTTGACAATCAGCCCCAGCATTTT CASSLNHRGLDNQPQHF . TRBD1 TRBJ1-5 TRBV11-2
TGTGCCTGGAGTAGGGGCACACCGGGGGGCTTGAAAGGCTACACCTTC CAWSRGTPGGLKGYTF . . TRBJ1-2 TRBV30
TGTGCCAGCAGTTACCGACAGGGGACAACTAATGAAAAACTGTTTTTT CASSYRQGTTNEKLFF . TRBD1 TRBJ1-4 TRBV6-5
TGTGCCAGCAGCCAACGGACAGTAATCGGAAACACCATATATTTT CASSQRTVIGNTIYF few . TRBJ1-3 TRBV7-9
TGTGCCAGCAGCTTAGAGAGGCATGAGCAGTTCTTC CASSLERHEQFF few . TRBJ2-1 TRBV11-2
TGTGCCAGCAGGACAGGGCATGATCAGCCCCAGCATTTT CASRTGHDQPQHF few TRBD1 TRBJ1-5 TRBV6-5
TGTGCCACCAGCACTTCAAGCCCACAGGGGGCCGCCAAAAACATTCAGTACTTC CATSTSSPQGAAKNIQYF . TRBD1 TRBJ2-4 TRBV15
TGTGCCAGCAGCTTAGGACAGTCCGATCAGCCCCAGCATTTT CASSLGQSDQPQHF . . TRBJ1-5 TRBV7-9
TGTGCCAGCAGCCGCGGCGGGGGCGGGGTGGATGAGCAGTTCTTC CASSRGGGGVDEQFF . . TRBJ2-1 TRBV28
TGTGCCAGCAATGGGGGCAGGCGAGCCACAGATACGCAGTATTTT CASNGGRRATDTQYF . . TRBJ2-3 TRBV6-5
TGTGCCAGCAGCCCTAGCTCCTACGAGCAGTACTTC CASSPSSYEQYF . . TRBJ2-7 TRBV6-6
TGTGCCAGCAGCTACTCCGGGACAGGTGCCTACGAGCAGTACTTC CASSYSGTGAYEQYF . TRBD1 TRBJ2-7 TRBV7-2
TGTGCCAGCAGCGTAGGTAACCCTGACTTAACAGATACGCAGTATTTT CASSVGNPDLTDTQYF . . TRBJ2-3 TRBV9
TGTGCCAGCAGCGAGACAGGGGTCGGCTACGAGCAGTACTTC CASSETGVGYEQYF . TRBD1 TRBJ2-7 TRBV7-6
TGTGCCAGCAGCCAGGTGCCTAGCACAGATACGCAGTATTTT CASSQVPSTDTQYF . . TRBJ2-3 TRBV5-6